The 4 T cell receptor beta chains presented below share a single source sample, sequenced in a study of CD4+ T cells in melanoma. The data were produced by immunoSEQ multiplex PCR, yet TCRdb's version contains in-frame clones alone and is incomplete. The data contain 4,500 to 6,500 clones, approximately 64% of them singletons. The sequencing sample was made of cells from a culture (not recorded whether cultured in vitro). The receptors here all came from a human donor with melanoma.

The rearrangement uses TRBV7-9 and TRBJ2-2; D gene unclear. Trimming took off 5 bases at V and 8 bases at J, with 9 bases between the two ends. This CDR3 is built from 12 residues. Germline CDR1 and CDR2: SEHNR and FQNEAQ (reference sequence). In nucleotides, the CDR3 is TGTGCCAGCAGCCCTCATCGGGGGGAGCTGTTTTTT. Translation gives CASSPHRGELFF.

This clone is large in the sample. The gene calls are TRBV9 and TRBJ2-1; TRBD1 agrees at 8 bases. This CDR3 contains 15 residues. J gave up 0 bases and V 3 bases, and 2 bases lay outside the gene matches. From germline, CDR1 is SGDLS and CDR2 YYNGEE. CDR3 nucleotide sequence: TGTGCCAGCAGCGGACAGGGGAACTCCTACAATGAGCAGTTCTTC. Its translation is CASSGQGNSYNEQFF.

V is TRBV19 and J is TRBJ2-1, with TRBD1 matching over 7 bases. Trimming cost V 5 bases and J 4 bases; bases outside gene matches: 2. The CDR3 is 13 residues long. Germline lookup yields CDR1 LNHDA and CDR2 SQIVND (reference sequence). The CDR3 is CASSHRGYNEQFF. The CDR3 region has the DNA TGTGCCAGTAGTCACAGGGGATACAATGAGCAGTTCTTC.

The chain joins TRBV7-9 to TRBJ1-1; no clear D. V gave up 3 bases and J gave up 5 bases, with 16 bases separating them. CDR3 length: 15 residues. CDR1 and CDR2 (germline): SEHNR, FQNEAQ (reference sequence). In nucleotides, the CDR3 is TGTGCCAGCAGCTTTTTCCTCGACCGGAAGACTGAAGCTTTCTTT. It specifies CASSFFLDRKTEAFF.